The source of this T cell receptor (beta chain) is a study of identical twins. Germline-derived CDR1 and CDR2 are DFQATT and SNEGSKA (reference sequence). Trimming took 3 bases from V and 1 from J, leaving 14 bases between them. This CDR3 contains 15 residues. A template switching step contributed a universal primer site, while unique molecular identifiers were present in the cDNA. TCRdb reanalysed the 5' RACE reads using MiXCR and keeps one entry per CDR3 protein. The sample lists over 500,000 distinct CDR3 sequences; less than 25% were seen once. These data were also reused for a study on T cells expressing NK-cell markers. That source adds: Among CD8+ T cells from several donors, dominant NKG2C+ clonotypes accounted for about 1.0-7.0%.

This chain connects TRBV20-1 to TRBJ2-3, with D maybe TRBD1 (6 bases). Sequenced: CD4+ T cells sorted from blood. This clonotype was obtained from a woman aged 18-29 years in good health. The CDR3 coding sequence is TGCAGTGCTAGTTCTCGTCGACAGGGCACAGATACGCAGTATTTT. Amino acids: CSASSRRQGTDTQYF.